These 2 T cell receptor beta chains share one sample of origin, sequenced in a study of blood T cell repertoires in COVID-19. Assay: immunoSEQ multiplex PCR; the TCRdb copy retains only in-frame clones and omits some. The sample consists of roughly 73,000 clones, more than 70% of them appearing once. Sequences were obtained from peripheral blood. Receptors originate from a man between 70 and 80 years old with active or convalescent COVID-19.

This clone occurred once. This chain connects TRBV10-3 to TRBJ1-6, with TRBD1 identical over 10 bases. This CDR3 has 15 residues. J lost 10 bases, V lost 2 bases, and 5 bases had no gene match. CDR1 is ENHRY and CDR2 is SYGVKD in the germline V gene. The CDR3 nucleotides are TGTGCCATCAGTGAGGGGGGACAGGGGAGCTCACCCCTCCACTTT. This gives the protein CAISEGGQGSSPLHF.

This rearrangement joins TRBV7-9 to TRBJ2-3; 8 bases line up with TRBD2. The CDR3 consists of 14 residues. CDR1 and CDR2 (germline): SEHNR, FQNEAQ (reference sequence). V dropped 5 bases and J dropped 3; count of bases not matched to a gene: 4. CDR3 coding DNA: TGTGCCAGCAGCCACAGCGGGGGAACAGATACGCAGTATTTT. It is translated as CASSHSGGTDTQYF. The variable domain in full, with the rest retrieved from reference TRBV7-9 and TRBJ2-3, is DTGVSQNPRHKITKRGQNVTFRCDPISEHNRLYWYRQTLGQGPEFLTYFQNEAQLEKSRLLSDRFSAERPKGSFSTLEIQRTEQGDSAMYLCASSHSGGTDTQYFGPGTRLTVL.